This T cell receptor beta chain is drawn from a study of blood T cell repertoires in COVID-19. Trimming took 1 base from V and 7 from J, leaving 14 bases between them. The CDR3 is made up of 15 amino acids. The germline CDR1 and CDR2 sequences are SGHRS and YFSETQ. Participants came from under 30 US areas, aged about 18 to 100 years. Self-reported history from a screening survey and questionnaire set each donor's cohort. This clone showed up just once. Libraries were prepared by immunoSEQ multiplex PCR; TCRdb keeps only in-frame clonotypes and omits some of them. The profile shows approximately 390,000 clones, about 87% of them singletons.

Sequencing used PBMCs or T cells enriched from blood (not recorded which). V gene TRBV5-1 combines with J gene TRBJ2-2, with a possible D match to TRBD1 (6 bases). This TCR came from a woman between 50 and 59 years old who had recovered from COVID-19. The CDR3 protein is CASSLRGTRDGELFF. The CDR3 DNA reads TGCGCCAGCAGCTTGAGGGGGACCCGAGACGGGGAGCTGTTTTTT.